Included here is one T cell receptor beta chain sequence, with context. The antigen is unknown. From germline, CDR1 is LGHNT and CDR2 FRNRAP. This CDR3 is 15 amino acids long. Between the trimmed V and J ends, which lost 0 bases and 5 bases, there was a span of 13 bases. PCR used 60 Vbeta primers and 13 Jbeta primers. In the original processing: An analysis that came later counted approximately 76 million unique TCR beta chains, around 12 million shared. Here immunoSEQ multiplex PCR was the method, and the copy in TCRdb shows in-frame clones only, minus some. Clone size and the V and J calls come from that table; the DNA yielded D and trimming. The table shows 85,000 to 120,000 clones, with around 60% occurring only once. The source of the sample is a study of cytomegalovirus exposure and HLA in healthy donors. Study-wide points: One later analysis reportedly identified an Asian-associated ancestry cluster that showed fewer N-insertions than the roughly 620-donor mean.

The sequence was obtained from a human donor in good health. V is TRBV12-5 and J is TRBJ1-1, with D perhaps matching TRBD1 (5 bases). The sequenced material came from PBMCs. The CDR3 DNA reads TGTGCTAGTGGTTTGGTAATGGACAAGGCGACTGAAGCTTTCTTT. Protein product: CASGLVMDKATEAFF.